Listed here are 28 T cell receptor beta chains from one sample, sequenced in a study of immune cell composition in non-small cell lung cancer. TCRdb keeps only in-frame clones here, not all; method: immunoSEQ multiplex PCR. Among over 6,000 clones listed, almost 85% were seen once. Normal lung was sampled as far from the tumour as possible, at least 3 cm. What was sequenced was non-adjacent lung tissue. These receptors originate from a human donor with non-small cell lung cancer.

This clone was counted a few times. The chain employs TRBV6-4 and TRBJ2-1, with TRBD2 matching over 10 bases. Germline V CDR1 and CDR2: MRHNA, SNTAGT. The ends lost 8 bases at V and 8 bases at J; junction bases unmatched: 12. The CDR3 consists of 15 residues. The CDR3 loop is CASSQESGGVDEQFF. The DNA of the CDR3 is TGTGCCAGCTCCCAGGAGAGCGGGGGGGTAGATGAGCAGTTCTTC.

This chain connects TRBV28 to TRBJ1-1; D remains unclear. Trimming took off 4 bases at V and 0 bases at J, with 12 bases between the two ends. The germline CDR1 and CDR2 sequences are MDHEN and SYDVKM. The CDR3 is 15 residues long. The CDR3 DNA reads TGTGCCAGCAGTTCCCTCCGGACCGTGAACACTGAAGCTTTCTTT. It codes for CASSSLRTVNTEAFF. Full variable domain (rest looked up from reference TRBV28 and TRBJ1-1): DVKVTQSSRYLVKRTGEKVFLECVQDMDHENMFWYRQDPGLGLRLIYFSYDVKMKEKGDIPEGYSVSREKKERFSLILESASTNQTSMYLCASSSLRTVNTEAFFGQGTRLTVV.

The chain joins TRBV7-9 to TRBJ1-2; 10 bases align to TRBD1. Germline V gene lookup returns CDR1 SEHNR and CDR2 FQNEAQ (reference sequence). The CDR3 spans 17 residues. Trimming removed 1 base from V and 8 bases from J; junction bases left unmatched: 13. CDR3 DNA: TGTGCCAGCAGCTTAGGGGGCTCCGGGACAGGGGCATGGGGCTACACCTTC. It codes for CASSLGGSGTGAWGYTF.

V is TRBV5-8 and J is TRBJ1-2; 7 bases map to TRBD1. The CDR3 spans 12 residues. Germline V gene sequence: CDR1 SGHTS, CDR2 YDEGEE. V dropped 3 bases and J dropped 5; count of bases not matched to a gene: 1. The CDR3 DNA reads TGTGCCAGCAGCTCGGGACAGTATGGCTACACCTTC. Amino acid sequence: CASSSGQYGYTF. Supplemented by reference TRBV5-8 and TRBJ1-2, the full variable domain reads EAGVTQSPTHLIKTRGQQATLRCSPISGHTSVYWYQQALGLGLQFLLWYDEGEERNRGNFPPRFSGRQFPNYSSELNVNALELEDSALYLCASSSGQYGYTFGSGTRLTVV.

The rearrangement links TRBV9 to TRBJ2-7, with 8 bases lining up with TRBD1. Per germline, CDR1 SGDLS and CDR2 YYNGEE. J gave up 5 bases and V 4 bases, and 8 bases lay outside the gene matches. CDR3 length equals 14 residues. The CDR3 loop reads CASSFSHRGNEQYF. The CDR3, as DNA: TGTGCCAGCAGCTTTAGTCACAGGGGGAACGAGCAGTACTTC.

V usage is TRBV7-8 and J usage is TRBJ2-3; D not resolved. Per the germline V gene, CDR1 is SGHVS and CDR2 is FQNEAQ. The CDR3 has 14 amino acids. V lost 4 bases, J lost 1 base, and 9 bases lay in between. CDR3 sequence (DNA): TGTGCCAGCAGCTCGAGCAAGGGCACAGATACGCAGTATTTT. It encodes CASSSSKGTDTQYF.

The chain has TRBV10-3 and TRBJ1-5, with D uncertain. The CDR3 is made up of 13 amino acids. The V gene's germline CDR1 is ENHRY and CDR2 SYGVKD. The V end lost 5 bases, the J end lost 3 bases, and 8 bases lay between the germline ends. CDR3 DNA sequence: TGTGCCATCAGTTCCGGGGTCAATCAGCCCCAGCATTTT. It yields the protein CAISSGVNQPQHF.

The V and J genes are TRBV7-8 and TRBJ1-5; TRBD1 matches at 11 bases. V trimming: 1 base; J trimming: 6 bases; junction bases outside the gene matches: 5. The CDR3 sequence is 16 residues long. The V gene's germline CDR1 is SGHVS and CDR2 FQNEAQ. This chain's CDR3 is CASSLGWGQGGQPQHF. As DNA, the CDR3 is TGTGCCAGCAGCTTAGGGTGGGGACAGGGGGGTCAGCCCCAGCATTTT.

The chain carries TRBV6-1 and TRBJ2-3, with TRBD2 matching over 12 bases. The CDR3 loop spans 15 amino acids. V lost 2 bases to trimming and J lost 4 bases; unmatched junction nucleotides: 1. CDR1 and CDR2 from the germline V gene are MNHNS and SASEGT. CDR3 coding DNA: TGTGCCAGCAGTGAACTAGCGGGGGGGCCAGATACGCAGTATTTT. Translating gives CASSELAGGPDTQYF.

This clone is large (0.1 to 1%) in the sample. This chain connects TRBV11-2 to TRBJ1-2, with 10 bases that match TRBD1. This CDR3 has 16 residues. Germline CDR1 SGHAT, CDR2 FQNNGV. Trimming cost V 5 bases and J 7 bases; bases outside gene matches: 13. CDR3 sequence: CASSPDRGHVLGGYTF. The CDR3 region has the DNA TGTGCCAGCAGCCCCGACAGGGGGCATGTTCTTGGTGGCTACACCTTC.

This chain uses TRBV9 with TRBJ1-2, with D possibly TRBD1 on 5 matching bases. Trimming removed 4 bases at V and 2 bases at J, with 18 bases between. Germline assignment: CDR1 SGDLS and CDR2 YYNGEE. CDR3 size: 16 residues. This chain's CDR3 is CASSFNYLRDNYGYTF. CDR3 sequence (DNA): TGTGCCAGCAGCTTTAACTACCTCCGGGACAACTATGGCTACACCTTC.

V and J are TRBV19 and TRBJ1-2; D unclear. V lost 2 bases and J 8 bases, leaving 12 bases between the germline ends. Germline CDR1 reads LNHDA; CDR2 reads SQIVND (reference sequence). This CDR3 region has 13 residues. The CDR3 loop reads CASSIRGGGGYTF. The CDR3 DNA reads TGTGCCAGTAGTATACGAGGAGGTGGAGGCTACACCTTC.

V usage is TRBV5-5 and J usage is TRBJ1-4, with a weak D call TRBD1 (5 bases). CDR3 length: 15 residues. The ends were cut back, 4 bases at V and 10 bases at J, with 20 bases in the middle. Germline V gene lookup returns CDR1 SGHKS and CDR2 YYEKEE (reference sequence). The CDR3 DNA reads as TGTGCCAGCAGCGGGGAAGGGCAGGGATGGGCAAAACTGTTTTTT. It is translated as CASSGEGQGWAKLFF.

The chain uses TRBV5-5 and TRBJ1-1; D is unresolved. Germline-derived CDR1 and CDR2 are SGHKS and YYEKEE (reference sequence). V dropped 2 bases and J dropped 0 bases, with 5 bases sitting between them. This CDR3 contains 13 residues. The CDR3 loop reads CASSFDLNTEAFF. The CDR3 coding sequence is TGTGCCAGCAGCTTTGACTTGAACACTGAAGCTTTCTTT.

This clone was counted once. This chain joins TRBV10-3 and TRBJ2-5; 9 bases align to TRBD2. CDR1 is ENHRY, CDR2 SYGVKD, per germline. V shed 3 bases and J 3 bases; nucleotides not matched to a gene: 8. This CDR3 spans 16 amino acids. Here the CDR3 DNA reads TGTGCCATCAGTGATGTGCCGCAGCGGGGGGAAGAGACCCAGTACTTC. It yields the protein CAISDVPQRGEETQYF.

The CDR3 DNA is TGTGCCAGCAATTTAGAAGCAACTAATGAAAAACTGTTTTTT. Protein product: CASNLEATNEKLFF. This chain links TRBV7-8 with TRBJ1-4; no clear D gene. The germline CDR1 and CDR2 sequences are SGHVS and FQNEAQ. The V end lost 7 bases, the J end lost 0 bases, and 9 bases lay between the germline ends. The CDR3 sequence is 14 residues long. Supplemented by reference TRBV7-8 and TRBJ1-4, the full variable domain reads GAGVSQSPRYKVAKRGQDVALRCDPISGHVSLFWYQQALGQGPEFLTYFQNEAQLDKSGLPSDRFFAERPEGSVSTLKIQRTQQEDSAVYLCASNLEATNEKLFFGSGTQLSVL.

The CDR3 reads CASSMQGDGYTF. CDR3 coding DNA: TGCGCCAGCAGCATGCAGGGTGATGGCTACACCTTC. The rearrangement joins TRBV5-1 to TRBJ1-2; D might be TRBD1 (5 bases). V lost 4 bases to trimming and J lost 6 bases, with 10 bases between them. Germline-derived CDR1 and CDR2 are SGHRS and YFSETQ. This CDR3 is built from 12 residues.

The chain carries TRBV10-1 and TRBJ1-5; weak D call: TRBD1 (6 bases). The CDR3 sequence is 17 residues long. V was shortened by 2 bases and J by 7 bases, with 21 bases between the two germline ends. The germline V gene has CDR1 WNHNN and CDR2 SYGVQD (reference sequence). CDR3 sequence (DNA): TGCGCCAGCAGTGAGCCGAGGACAGCCCGAGGCATCCAGCCCCAGCATTTT. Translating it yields CASSEPRTARGIQPQHF.

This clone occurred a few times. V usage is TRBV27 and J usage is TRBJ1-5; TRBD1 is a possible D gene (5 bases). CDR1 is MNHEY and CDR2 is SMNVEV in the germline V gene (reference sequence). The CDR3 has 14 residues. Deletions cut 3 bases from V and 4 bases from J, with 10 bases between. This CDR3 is CASSFLGQNQPQHF. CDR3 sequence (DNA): TGTGCCAGCAGTTTCCTCGGACAAAATCAGCCCCAGCATTTT.

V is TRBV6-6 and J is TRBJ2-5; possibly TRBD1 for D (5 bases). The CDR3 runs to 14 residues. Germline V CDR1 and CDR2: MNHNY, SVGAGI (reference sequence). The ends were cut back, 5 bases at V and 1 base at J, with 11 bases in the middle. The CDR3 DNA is TGTGCCAGCAGTAGACGTACAGGCCAAGAGACCCAGTACTTC. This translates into CASSRRTGQETQYF.

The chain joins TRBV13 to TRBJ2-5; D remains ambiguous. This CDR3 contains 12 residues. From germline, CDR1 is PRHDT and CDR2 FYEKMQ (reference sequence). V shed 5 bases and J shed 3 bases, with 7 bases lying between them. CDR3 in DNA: TGTGCCAGCAGCGGGTCCAAAGAGACCCAGTACTTC. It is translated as CASSGSKETQYF.

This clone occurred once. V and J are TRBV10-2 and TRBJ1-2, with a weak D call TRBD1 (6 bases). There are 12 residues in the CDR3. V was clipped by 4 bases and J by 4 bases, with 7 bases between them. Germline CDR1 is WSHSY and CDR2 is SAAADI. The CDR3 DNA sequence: TGCGCCAGCAGTGCGGACAGCTATGGCTACACCTTC. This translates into CASSADSYGYTF.

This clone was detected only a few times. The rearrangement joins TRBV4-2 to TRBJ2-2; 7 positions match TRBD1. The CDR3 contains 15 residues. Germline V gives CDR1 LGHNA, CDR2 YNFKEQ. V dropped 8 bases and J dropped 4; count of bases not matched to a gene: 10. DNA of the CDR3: TGTGCCAGCGGAGAGGGGGCCAGGGGCACCGGGGAGCTGTTTTTT. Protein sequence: CASGEGARGTGELFF.

CDR3: CASSLGGFDTQYF. For the CDR3, the DNA is TGTGCCAGCAGCTTGGGGGGTTTCGATACGCAGTATTTT. The chain joins TRBV7-6 to TRBJ2-3, with D tentatively TRBD2 (6 bases). V was shortened by 3 bases and J by 6 bases, with 10 bases between the two germline ends. The germline gives CDR1 SGHVS, CDR2 FNYEAQ. The length of the CDR3 is 13 residues. Based on the CDR3 plus reference TRBV7-6 and TRBJ2-3, the full variable domain is GAGVSQSPRYKVTKRGQDVALRCDPISGHVSLYWYRQALGQGPEFLTYFNYEAQQDKSGLPNDRFSAERPEGSISTLTIQRTEQRDSAMYRCASSLGGFDTQYFGPGTRLTVL.

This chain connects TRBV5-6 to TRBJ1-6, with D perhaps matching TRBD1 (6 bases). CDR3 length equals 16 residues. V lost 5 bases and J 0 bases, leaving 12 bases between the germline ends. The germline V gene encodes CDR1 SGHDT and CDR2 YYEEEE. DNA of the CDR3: TGTGCCAGCAGGCTGAGGGGGAACTCCTATAATTCACCCCTCCACTTT. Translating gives CASRLRGNSYNSPLHF. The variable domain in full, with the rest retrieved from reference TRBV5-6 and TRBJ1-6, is DAGVTQSPTHLIKTRGQQVTLRCSPKSGHDTVSWYQQALGQGPQFIFQYYEEEERQRGNFPDRFSGHQFPNYSSELNVNALLLGDSALYLCASRLRGNSYNSPLHFGNGTRLTVT.

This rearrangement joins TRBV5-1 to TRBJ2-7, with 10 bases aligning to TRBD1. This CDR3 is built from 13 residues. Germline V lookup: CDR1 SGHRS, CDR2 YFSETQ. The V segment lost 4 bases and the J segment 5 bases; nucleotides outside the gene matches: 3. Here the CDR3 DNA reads TGCGCCAGCAGCCTAGGGACAGGGGACGAGCAGTACTTC. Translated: CASSLGTGDEQYF.

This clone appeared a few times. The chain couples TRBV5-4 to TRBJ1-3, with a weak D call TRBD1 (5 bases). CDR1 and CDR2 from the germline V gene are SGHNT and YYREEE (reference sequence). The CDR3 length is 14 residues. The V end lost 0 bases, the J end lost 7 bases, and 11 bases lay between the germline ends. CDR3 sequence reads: CASSLAGQWNTIYF. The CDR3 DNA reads TGTGCCAGCAGCTTGGCAGGGCAGTGGAACACCATATATTTT.

In DNA, the CDR3 is TGTGCCAGCAGTGCTACCGGGACGCCGCAAGAGACCCAGTACTTC. The encoded protein is CASSATGTPQETQYF. V gene TRBV6-1 combines with J gene TRBJ2-5; D could derive from TRBD1 or TRBD2 (5 bases each). V lost 4 bases to trimming and J lost 2 bases, with 14 bases between them. The germline CDR1 and CDR2 sequences are MNHNS and SASEGT. The length of the CDR3 is 15 residues.